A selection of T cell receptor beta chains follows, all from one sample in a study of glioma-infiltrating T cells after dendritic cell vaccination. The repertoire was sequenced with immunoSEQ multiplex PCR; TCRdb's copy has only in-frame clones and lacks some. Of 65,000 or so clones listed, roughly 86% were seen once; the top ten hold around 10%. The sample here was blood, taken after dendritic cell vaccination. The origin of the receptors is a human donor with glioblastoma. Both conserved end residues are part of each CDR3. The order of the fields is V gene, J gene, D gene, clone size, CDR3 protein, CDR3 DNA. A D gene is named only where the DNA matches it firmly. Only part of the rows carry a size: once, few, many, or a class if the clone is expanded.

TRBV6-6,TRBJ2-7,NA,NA,CASSYLSSIAREQYF,TGTGCCAGCAGTTACCTTTCCTCAATAGCTCGCGAGCAGTACTTC
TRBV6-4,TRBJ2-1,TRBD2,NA,CASSDGLAGDNEQFF,TGTGCCAGCAGTGACGGACTAGCGGGAGACAATGAGCAGTTCTTC
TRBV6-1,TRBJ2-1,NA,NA,CASSERRREQFF,TGTGCCAGCAGTGAAAGGAGGCGGGAGCAGTTCTTC
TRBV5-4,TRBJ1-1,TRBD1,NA,CASSIRGLGTEAFF,TGTGCCAGCAGCATCAGGGGGCTCGGGACTGAAGCTTTCTTT
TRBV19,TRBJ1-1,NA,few,CASSFKGLNTEAFF,TGTGCCAGTAGTTTTAAGGGACTTAACACTGAAGCTTTCTTT
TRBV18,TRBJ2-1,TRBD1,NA,CASSPPAQGAGNEQFF,TGTGCCAGCTCACCACCGGCGCAGGGGGCAGGGAATGAGCAGTTCTTC
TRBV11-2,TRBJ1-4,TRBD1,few,CASSPTGWGEKLFF,TGTGCCAGCAGCCCGACAGGGTGGGGTGAAAAACTGTTTTTT
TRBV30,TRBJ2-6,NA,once,CAWSVGVSGANVLTF,TGTGCCTGGAGTGTAGGGGTTTCTGGGGCCAACGTCCTGACTTTC
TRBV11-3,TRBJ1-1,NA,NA,CASSLDRAGAAMNTEAFF,TGTGCCAGCAGCTTAGATCGGGCAGGAGCGGCGATGAACACTGAAGCTTTCTTT
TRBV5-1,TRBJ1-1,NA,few,CASSPFGSGKEVNTEAFF,TGCGCCAGCAGCCCCTTTGGGTCAGGGAAAGAGGTGAACACTGAAGCTTTCTTT
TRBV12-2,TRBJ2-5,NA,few,CASRLGSAEAQETQYF,TGTGCAAGTCGCTTAGGGTCAGCGGAAGCCCAAGAGACCCAGTACTTC
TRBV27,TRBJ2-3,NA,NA,CASSSLAFGTDTQYF,TGTGCCAGCAGTTCCCTAGCGTTCGGGACAGATACGCAGTATTTT
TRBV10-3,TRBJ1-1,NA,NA,CAISEVRGGGTEAFF,TGTGCCATCAGTGAGGTCCGGGGCGGGGGTACTGAAGCTTTCTTT
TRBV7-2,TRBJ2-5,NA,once,CASSLWQGGETQYF,TGTGCCAGCAGCTTATGGCAGGGAGGCGAGACCCAGTACTTC
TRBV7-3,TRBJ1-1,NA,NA,CASNPRWGRATEAFF,TGTGCCAGCAACCCCCGATGGGGGAGGGCCACTGAAGCTTTCTTT
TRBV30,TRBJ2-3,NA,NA,CALTRAGADTQYF,TGTGCCTTAACGCGGGCGGGGGCCGATACGCAGTATTTT
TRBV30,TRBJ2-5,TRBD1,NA,CAFGIRGQGARGQETQYF,TGTGCCTTTGGAATACGTGGACAGGGGGCGCGAGGCCAAGAGACCCAGTACTTC
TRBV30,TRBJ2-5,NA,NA,CAWRLTGSETQYF,TGTGCCTGGAGGTTAACAGGGAGCGAGACCCAGTACTTC
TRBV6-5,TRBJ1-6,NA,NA,CASSLSDSHNSPLHF,TGTGCCAGCAGCCTCTCGGACTCTCATAATTCACCCCTCCACTTT
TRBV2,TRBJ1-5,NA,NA,CASSDPARGNQPQHF,TGTGCCAGCAGTGACCCCGCCAGGGGCAATCAGCCCCAGCATTTT
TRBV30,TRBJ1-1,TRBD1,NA,CAWSVRWQGVTSGEAFF,TGTGCCTGGAGTGTACGTTGGCAGGGGGTTACTAGTGGTGAAGCTTTCTTT
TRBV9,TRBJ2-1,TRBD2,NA,CASSQIGGVGGNEQFF,TGTGCCAGCAGCCAAATTGGGGGGGTCGGGGGGAATGAGCAGTTCTTC
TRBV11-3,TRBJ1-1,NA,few,CATGTLSGGGTEAFF,TGTGCCACCGGCACCTTGAGTGGGGGCGGCACTGAAGCTTTCTTT
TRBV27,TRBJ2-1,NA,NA,CASSLFRNEQFF,TGTGCCAGCAGTTTGTTCCGGAATGAGCAGTTCTTC